This record looks at one T cell receptor (beta chain) sequence and its context. Antigen: not known. This record comes from a study of T cell responses to AZD1222 COVID-19 vaccine. Assay: immunoSEQ multiplex PCR; the TCRdb copy retains only in-frame clones and omits some. The sample shows 75,000 to 90,000 clones, 80% to 90% of them seen only once. Notes on the study in general: Spike as a whole was targeted by vaccine-associated CD4 TCRs, dominant at 160-218 and 743-854. Among the donors, most were white British and more were female, and clonal diversity was possibly underestimated. Only after the peak T cell response were repertoires sampled.

The clonotype originates from an adult who received the AZD1222 COVID-19 vaccine. The source material was peripheral blood, sampled 28 days after the second AZD1222 dose.

The CDR3 loop is CASSPSGTGNSPLHF. CDR3 nucleotide sequence: TGTGCCAGCAGCCCCTCCGGGACAGGGAATTCACCCCTCCACTTT. J is TRBJ1-6 and V is TRBV9, with TRBD1 matching 9 bases. From germline, CDR1 is SGDLS and CDR2 YYNGEE. The CDR3 contains 15 residues. V trimming: 4 bases; J trimming: 7 bases; junction bases outside the gene matches: 6.